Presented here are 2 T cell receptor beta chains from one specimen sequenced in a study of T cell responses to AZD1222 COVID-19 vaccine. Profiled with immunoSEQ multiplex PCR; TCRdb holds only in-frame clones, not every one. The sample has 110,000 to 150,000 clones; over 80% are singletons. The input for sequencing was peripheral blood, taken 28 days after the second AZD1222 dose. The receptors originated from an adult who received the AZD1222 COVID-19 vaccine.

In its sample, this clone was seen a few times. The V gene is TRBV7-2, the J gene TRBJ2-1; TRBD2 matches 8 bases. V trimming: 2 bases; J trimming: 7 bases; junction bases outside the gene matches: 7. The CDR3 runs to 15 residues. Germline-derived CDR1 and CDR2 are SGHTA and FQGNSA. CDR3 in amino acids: CASSLQSSGRNEQFF. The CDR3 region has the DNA TGTGCCAGCAGCTTACAGTCTAGCGGGCGAAATGAGCAGTTCTTC.

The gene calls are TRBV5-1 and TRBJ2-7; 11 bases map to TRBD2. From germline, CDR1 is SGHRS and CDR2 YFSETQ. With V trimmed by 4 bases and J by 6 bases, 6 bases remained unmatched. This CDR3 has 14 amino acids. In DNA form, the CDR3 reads TGCGCCAGCAGCAGGACCGGGACTAGCGGCGAGCAGTACTTC. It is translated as CASSRTGTSGEQYF.